This T cell receptor (beta chain) was obtained from a study of blood T cell repertoires in COVID-19. About the research overall: Acute and convalescent COVID-19 samples came from the United States, Italy and Spain.

Losses at the gene ends were 1 base for V and 1 base for J; bases not matched to a gene: 1. The CDR3 length is 15 residues. Germline V gives CDR1 SGHTA, CDR2 FQGNSA. Method: immunoSEQ multiplex PCR; TCRdb's copy keeps in-frame clones and lacks some. Found here are 30,000 to 45,000 clones, about 85% of them singletons; the top ten hold over 25%. This clone was counted between two and nine times. This chain connects TRBV7-2 to TRBJ1-1, with 9 bases matching TRBD1. The specimen sequenced was peripheral blood. The source of this sequence is a man older than 75 with active or convalescent COVID-19. DNA for the CDR3: TGTGCCAGCAGCTTAGTGACAGGGGGGAACACTGAAGCTTTCTTT. Protein product: CASSLVTGGNTEAFF.